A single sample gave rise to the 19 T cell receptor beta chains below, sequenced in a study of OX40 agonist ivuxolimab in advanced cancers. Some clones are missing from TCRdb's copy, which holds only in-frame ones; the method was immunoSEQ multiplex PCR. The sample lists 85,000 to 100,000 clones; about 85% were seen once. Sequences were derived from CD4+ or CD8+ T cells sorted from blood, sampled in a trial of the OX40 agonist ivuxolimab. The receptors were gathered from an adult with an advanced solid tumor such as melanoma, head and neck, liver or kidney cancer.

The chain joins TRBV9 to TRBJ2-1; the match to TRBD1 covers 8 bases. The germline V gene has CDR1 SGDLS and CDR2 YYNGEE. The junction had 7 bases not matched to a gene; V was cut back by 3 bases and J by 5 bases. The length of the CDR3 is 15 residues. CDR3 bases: TGTGCCAGCAGCGGGCGGACAGGGTGGAACAATGAGCAGTTCTTC. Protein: CASSGRTGWNNEQFF.

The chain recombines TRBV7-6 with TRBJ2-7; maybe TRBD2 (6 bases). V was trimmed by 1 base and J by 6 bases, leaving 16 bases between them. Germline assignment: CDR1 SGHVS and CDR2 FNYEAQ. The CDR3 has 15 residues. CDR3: CASSLDPGRGSEQYF. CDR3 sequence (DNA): TGTGCCAGCAGCTTAGATCCAGGGCGGGGCTCCGAGCAGTACTTC.

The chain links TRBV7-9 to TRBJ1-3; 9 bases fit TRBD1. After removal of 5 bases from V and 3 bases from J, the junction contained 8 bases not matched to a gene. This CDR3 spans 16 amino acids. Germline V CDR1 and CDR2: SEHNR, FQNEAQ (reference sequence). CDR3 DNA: TGTGCCAGCAGCCTGCTTACAGGGGGCGGTGGAAACACCATATATTTT. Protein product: CASSLLTGGGGNTIYF.

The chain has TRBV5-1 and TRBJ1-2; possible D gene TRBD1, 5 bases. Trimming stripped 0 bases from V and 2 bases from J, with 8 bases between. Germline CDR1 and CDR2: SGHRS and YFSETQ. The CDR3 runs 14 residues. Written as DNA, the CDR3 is TGCGCCAGCAGCTTGGGACAGATGAACTATGGCTACACCTTC. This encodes CASSLGQMNYGYTF.

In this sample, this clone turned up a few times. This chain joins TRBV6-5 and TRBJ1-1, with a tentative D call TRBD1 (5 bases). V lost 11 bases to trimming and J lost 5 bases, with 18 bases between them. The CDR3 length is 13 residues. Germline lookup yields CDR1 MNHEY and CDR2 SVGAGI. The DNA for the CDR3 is TGTGCCTCCTCGTTGGATGGGGGAACTGAAGCTTTCTTT. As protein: CASSLDGGTEAFF.

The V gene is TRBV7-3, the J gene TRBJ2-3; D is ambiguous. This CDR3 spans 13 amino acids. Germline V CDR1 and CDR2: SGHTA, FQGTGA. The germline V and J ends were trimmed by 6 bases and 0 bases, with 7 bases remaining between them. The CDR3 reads CASSTTSTDTQYF. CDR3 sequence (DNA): TGTGCCAGCAGTACGACTAGCACAGATACGCAGTATTTT. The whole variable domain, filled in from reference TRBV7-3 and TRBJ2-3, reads GAGVSQTPSNKVTEKGKYVELRCDPISGHTALYWYRQSLGQGPEFLIYFQGTGAADDSGLPNDRFFAVRPEGSVSTLKIQRTERGDSAVYLCASSTTSTDTQYFGPGTRLTVL.

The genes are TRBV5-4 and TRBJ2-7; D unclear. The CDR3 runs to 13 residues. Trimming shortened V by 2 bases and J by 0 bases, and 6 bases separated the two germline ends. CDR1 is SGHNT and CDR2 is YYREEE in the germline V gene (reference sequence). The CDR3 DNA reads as TGTGCCAGCAGCTTAGGCAGCTCCTACGAGCAGTACTTC. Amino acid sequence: CASSLGSSYEQYF.

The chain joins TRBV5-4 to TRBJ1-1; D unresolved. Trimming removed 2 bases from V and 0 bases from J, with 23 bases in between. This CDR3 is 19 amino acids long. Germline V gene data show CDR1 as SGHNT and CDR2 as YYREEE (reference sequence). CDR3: CASSLRRGSGVFLNTEAFF. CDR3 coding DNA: TGTGCCAGCAGCTTACGGCGCGGATCCGGGGTTTTTTTGAACACTGAAGCTTTCTTT.

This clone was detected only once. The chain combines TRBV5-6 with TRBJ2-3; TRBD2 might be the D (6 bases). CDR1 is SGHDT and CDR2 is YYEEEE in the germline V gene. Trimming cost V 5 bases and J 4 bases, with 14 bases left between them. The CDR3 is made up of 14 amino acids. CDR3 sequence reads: CASSSGGVPDTQYF. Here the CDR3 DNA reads TGTGCCAGCAGTTCCGGCGGGGTGCCAGATACGCAGTATTTT. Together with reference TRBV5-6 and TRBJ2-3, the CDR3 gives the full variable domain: DAGVTQSPTHLIKTRGQQVTLRCSPKSGHDTVSWYQQALGQGPQFIFQYYEEEERQRGNFPDRFSGHQFPNYSSELNVNALLLGDSALYLCASSSGGVPDTQYFGPGTRLTVL.

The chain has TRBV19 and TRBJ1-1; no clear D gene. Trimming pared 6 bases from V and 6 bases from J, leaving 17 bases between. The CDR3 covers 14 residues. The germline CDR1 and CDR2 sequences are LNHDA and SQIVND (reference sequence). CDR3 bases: TGTGCCAGTAGGAGACGGAGGGTGGAAGCTGAAGCTTTCTTT. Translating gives CASRRRRVEAEAFF.

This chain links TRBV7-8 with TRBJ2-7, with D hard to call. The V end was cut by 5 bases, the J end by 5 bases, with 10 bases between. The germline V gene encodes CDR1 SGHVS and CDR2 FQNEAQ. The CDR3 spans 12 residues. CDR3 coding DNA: TGTGCCAGCAGCCCGAGCATCAACGAGCAGTACTTC. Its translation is CASSPSINEQYF.

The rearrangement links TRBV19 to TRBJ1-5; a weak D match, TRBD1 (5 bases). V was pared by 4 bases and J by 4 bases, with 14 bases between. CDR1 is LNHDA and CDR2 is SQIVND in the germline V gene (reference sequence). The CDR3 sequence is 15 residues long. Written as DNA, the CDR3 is TGTGCCAGTAGTAGGAGTGGGGCTAGGAATCAGCCCCAGCATTTT. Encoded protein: CASSRSGARNQPQHF.

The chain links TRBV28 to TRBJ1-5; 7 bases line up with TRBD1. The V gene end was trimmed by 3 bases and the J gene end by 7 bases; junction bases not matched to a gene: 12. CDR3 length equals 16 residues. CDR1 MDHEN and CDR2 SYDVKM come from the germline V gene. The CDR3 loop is CASSFLSTGKGQPQHF. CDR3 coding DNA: TGTGCCAGCAGTTTTCTCTCGACAGGGAAGGGGCAGCCCCAGCATTTT.

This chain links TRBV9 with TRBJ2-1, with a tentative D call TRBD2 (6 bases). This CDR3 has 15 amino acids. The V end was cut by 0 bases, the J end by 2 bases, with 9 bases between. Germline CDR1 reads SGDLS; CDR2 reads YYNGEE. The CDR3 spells CASSVVGGPYNEQFF. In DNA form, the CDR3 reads TGTGCCAGCAGCGTAGTGGGAGGACCCTACAATGAGCAGTTCTTC.

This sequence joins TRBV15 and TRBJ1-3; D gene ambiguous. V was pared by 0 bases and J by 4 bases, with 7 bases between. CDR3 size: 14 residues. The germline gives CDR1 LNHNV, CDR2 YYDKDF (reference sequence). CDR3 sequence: CATSRERWGNTIYF. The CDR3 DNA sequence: TGTGCCACCAGCAGAGAACGCTGGGGAAACACCATATATTTT.

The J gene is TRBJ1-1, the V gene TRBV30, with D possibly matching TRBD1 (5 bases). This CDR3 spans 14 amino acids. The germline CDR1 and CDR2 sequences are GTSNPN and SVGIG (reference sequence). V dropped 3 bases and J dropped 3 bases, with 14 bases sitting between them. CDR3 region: CAWSPLGVDTEAFF. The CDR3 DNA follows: TGTGCCTGGAGCCCCCTAGGGGTAGACACTGAAGCTTTCTTT.

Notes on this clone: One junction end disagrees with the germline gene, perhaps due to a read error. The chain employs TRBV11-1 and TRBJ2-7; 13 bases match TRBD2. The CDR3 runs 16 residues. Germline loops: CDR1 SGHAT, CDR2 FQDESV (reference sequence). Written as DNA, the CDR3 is TGTGCCAGCAGCCTAGCCCAGACTAGCGGGAGGAACGAGCAGTACTTC. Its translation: CASSLAQTSGRNEQYF.

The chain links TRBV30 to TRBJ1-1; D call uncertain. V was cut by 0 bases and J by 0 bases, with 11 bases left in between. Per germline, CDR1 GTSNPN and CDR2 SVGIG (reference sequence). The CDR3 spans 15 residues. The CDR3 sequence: CAWSVVGILNTEAFF. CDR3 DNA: TGTGCCTGGAGTGTGGTGGGAATCTTGAACACTGAAGCTTTCTTT.

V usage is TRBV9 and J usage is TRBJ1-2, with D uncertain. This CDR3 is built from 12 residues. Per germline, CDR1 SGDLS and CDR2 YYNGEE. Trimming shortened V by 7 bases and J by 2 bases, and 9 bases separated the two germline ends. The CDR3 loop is CASDNRNYGYTF. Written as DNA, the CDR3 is TGTGCCAGCGACAACAGAAACTATGGCTACACCTTC. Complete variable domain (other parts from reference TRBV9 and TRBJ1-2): DSGVTQTPKHLITATGQRVTLRCSPRSGDLSVYWYQQSLDQGLQFLIQYYNGEERAKGNILERFSAQQFPDLHSELNLSSLELGDSALYFCASDNRNYGYTFGSGTRLTVV.